The subject of this entry is one T cell receptor beta chain. Its antigen remains undetermined. Base quality data are lacking; no much larger clone is found one base away. This sample is drawn from a study of cytomegalovirus exposure and HLA in healthy donors (dated by TCRdb to about 2017). Background for the entire study: An earlier analysis of roughly 500 of the donors reported over 250 Gb of sequence data and around 120 million unique TCR beta sequences obtained from around 170 million T cells. An early release covering roughly 600 HLA-typed donors comprised about 310 gigabases of sequencing data and around 86 million unique TCR sequences. Of the roughly 420 genotyped donors, 65% to 90% were placed in the genetic ancestry cluster associated with self-reported Caucasian donors. The study aimed to test whether cataloging public T cell receptors could reveal signatures of past pathogen exposure. Using immunosequencing, the study profiled T cell repertoires from some 670 subjects and related those repertoires to cytomegalovirus serostatus. In addition to the first cohort of around 670 subjects, a separate validation cohort of 100 to 150 different subjects was used. To predict cytomegalovirus infection status, the study brought together high-throughput TCR immunosequencing, statistical association of individual TCRs with disease status, and machine learning. A later analysis re-analyzed previously published TCR beta repertoires from 666 donors and added high-resolution HLA genotyping to study TCR occurrence patterns. Rather than drawing on any new phenotypic data, the later analysis identified candidate immune exposures from TCR beta sequences and the way those sequences occurred across donors. To decide whether each TCR beta V gene segment behaved as functional or pseudogenic, an earlier analysis of fewer than 750 of the donors relied on high-throughput TCR beta sequencing. Donor age, sex, ethnicity and CMV serostatus were compiled together with the repertoire data. A later genetic analysis took genome-wide SNP genotypes for about three fifths of the roughly 670 donors and used that subset as a discovery cohort. Every repertoire in the discovery cohort had been generated on one and the same sequencing platform. Class I and class II HLA loci were covered by the typing at four-digit resolution. The number of donors typed differed by locus, with roughly 620-630 for A, B, C, DRB1 and DQB1, more than 500 for DQA1, 600 to 610 for DPA1, and around 430 for DPB1. Several DR-DQ haplotypes were treated as single units for association and clustering because of strong linkage in the cohort. Across about 380 genotyped donors of the cohort, an average of roughly 230,000 unique TCR beta nucleotide sequences per donor were sequenced, and approximately 17% of those sequences were non-productive. General findings and caveats noted by the study authors: Correlated functional status among segregating V segments might reflect linkage disequilibrium, but an unknown experimental factor could not be ruled out. Because counts were too low, about 15 rarely observed V segments, including chromosome 9 orphons, were left out of the earlier analysis of roughly 600 of the donors. The classifier was reported to diagnose cytomegalovirus status with high specificity and sensitivity in both the original and validation cohorts. V-gene and J-gene trimming of TCR beta chains was associated with a missense DCLRE1C variant in a later genetic analysis, and the association was replicated in an independent cohort. According to a later analysis, TCR association rates differed among HLA loci, with DRB1 alleles showing the most associated TCRs and HLA-C alleles showing the fewest. Because some donors lacked HLA typing at each locus, the association tests relied only on the typed subset. Compared with equally common non-associated chains, HLA-associated TCR beta chains in a later analysis were more clonally expanded and had lower generation probabilities. A total of 150 to 200 TCR beta chains were listed by the study as associated with cytomegalovirus. In a later analysis, several top co-occurrence clusters were reported to appear linked to parvovirus B19, influenza, CMV and Epstein-Barr virus. CMV serostatus was the only immune exposure information available for the cohort. A cluster of highly shared sequence variants was judged likely to represent a technical artifact of the sequencing pipeline. The presence/absence analyses assumed that sequencing depth was roughly uniform across donors, and that assumption may not be true. A later genetic analysis reported fewer N-insertions in productive TCRs among donors in an Asian-associated ancestry cluster than the roughly 700-donor mean. It was suggested by the authors that the approach could potentially be generalized to other disease states and immunological phenotypes. A further reported finding was that TCR beta sequences accurately predicted the HLA-A and HLA-B alleles for most subjects in the first cohort. A later analysis associated 15,000 or so TCR beta sequences with specific HLA alleles at a false discovery rate of 0.05. The cohort was sequenced for TCR beta chains only, and without alpha or paired-chain data the features that could be detected were limited. In vitro tests confirmed that a few of the cytomegalovirus-associated TCR beta chains recognize cytomegalovirus antigens. A later analysis found that most CMV-associated TCR beta chains appeared HLA-restricted, with HLA associations seemingly driven largely by CMV exposure. Across donors, most TCR sequences were observed very rarely, whereas some public TCRs were present in many individuals. Assigning TCR associations to individual alleles was difficult when HLA alleles, especially DR and DQ, strongly co-occurred. Some IMGT-functional V segments, including TRBV6-2 and TRBV6-3, could not be told apart with the 87-base-pair reads, so those segments were excluded. An earlier analysis of 587 of the donors showed that most TCR beta V segments appeared in productive rearrangements either about 90% or about 30% of the time, which broadly matched IMGT annotations.

Library generation was performed with the immunoSEQ multiplex PCR assay. For the multiplex PCR, a mixture combining 60 forward primers for TCR Vbeta segments and 13 reverse primers for TCR Jbeta segments was used. The CDR3 region of rearranged TCR beta genes was amplified from genomic DNA by a multiplex PCR assay. On the Illumina HiSeq System, the amplified TCR beta libraries were sequenced as 87-base-pair reads. The study's own analysis went as follows. A later analysis counted approximately 84 million unique TCR beta chains across the 690 or so repertoires, and approximately 11 million of these chains were shared by at least two donors. To remove PCR and sequencing errors, raw reads were error-corrected and collapsed into unique sequences using a nearest-neighbor algorithm that merged closely related sequences. V, D and J gene segments were assigned by aligning CDR3 sequences to IMGT reference sequences. For a sequence to be retained, a match of at least six nucleotides was required to both a V gene segment and a J gene segment. Rearrangements were called productive when the CDR3 lacked stop codons and stayed in frame with V and J; all others were non-productive. Following IMGT convention, CDR3 was defined as the stretch from the second conserved V-encoded cysteine up to the conserved J-encoded phenylalanine. The earlier analysis of some 550 of the donors excluded any sequence lacking an unambiguous match to a single V gene segment. An earlier analysis of over 450 of the donors classified V segments as functional when productive rearrangements were above 56.7% and as segregating when the standard deviation between donors was above 5%. A statistical classification framework was built to diagnose cytomegalovirus status from the catalog of TCR beta chain sequences. A later analysis assigned V and J genes by comparing TCR nucleotide sequences with IMGT/GENE-DB human TR gene sequences. In a later analysis, CDR3 sequences and most-parsimonious VDJ recombination scenarios were assigned using the TCRdist pipeline. In a later analysis, each TCR beta chain was defined by its CDR3 amino acid sequence together with its V-gene family, and reads without a unique V-gene family were excluded. To address suspected cross-contamination and a sequencing artifact, a later analysis removed over 500 highly shared, low-generation-probability nucleotide sequences. A later analysis calculated a clonal expansion index for each public chain from normalized within-repertoire ranks of inferred template counts. Generation probabilities in a later analysis came from a VDJ recombination model fitted to out-of-frame rearrangements, and those results were checked against IGoR. A later analysis scored TCR-TCR, TCR-HLA and TCR-CMV co-occurrence with hypergeometric tests, applying a repertoire-size bias correction to TCR pairs. In a later analysis, false discovery rates were estimated by permuting HLA or CMV assignments 20 times. In a later analysis, co-occurring TCRs were grouped using DBSCAN, and TCRdist sequence similarity was added for clustering within HLA-allele-positive subsets. For co-occurrence clustering, repertoires with fewer than 30,000 or more than 120,000 public chains were excluded, along with about five repertoires with anomalous nucleotide sharing. The source is immuneACCESS, and TCRdb retained only in-frame sequences with V and J called. Part of the clones is not carried over; for the studies checked, unresolved V genes explain less than half of this, and the remainder is unexplained. The DNA was the basis for D and trimming; V, J and clone size are from that table. Here the sample has 160,000 or so clones; approximately 84% occur a single time. The ten biggest clones cover roughly 2.3% of the sample.

The cohort comprised some 730 healthy bone marrow donors. All cohort members were sampled while nominally healthy, although unrecorded immune exposures were likely present. The donor tested CMV seronegative, placing the donor among the roughly 350 seronegative members of the cohort. A peripheral blood sample was provided by each donor, and peripheral blood mononuclear cells were used for TCR beta sequencing. The Qiagen DNeasy Blood Extraction Kit was used to extract genomic DNA from the blood cell samples. The CDR3, cysteine through phenylalanine, is 14 amino acids long. Kept here is only the CDR3 DNA, which spans 42 bases and is read in frame from base 1. In the germline V gene (reference sequence), CDR1 corresponds to LNHNV and CDR2 to YYDKDF. At the junction V is shortened by 5 bases and J by 8 bases, with 16 bases in between.

The TCR originated in a woman between 18 and 29 years old in good health and CMV-seronegative. The chain is encoded by TRBV15 joined to TRBJ2-1; the best D guess is TRBD2, with 5 bases matching. The sequenced material came from PBMCs. The CDR3 region: CATSGLNTGDEQFF. In nucleotides, the sequence is TGTGCCACCAGCGGACTGAACACGGGCGATGAGCAGTTCTTC.